The T cell receptor (beta chain) under discussion was sequenced for a study of blood T cell repertoires in COVID-19. Background on the study: PBMCs, B-cell-depleted T cells, or T cells were the source of the cDNA or gDNA that made up the material.

This CDR3 is built from 15 residues. V lost 9 bases and J 2 bases, leaving 20 bases between the germline ends. Per the germline V gene, CDR1 is MNHEY and CDR2 is SVGAGI. Assay: immunoSEQ multiplex PCR; the TCRdb copy retains only in-frame clones and omits some. Here the sample spans more than 200,000 clones, around nine tenths being singletons. This receptor was identified in a man aged 25 to 40 with active or convalescent COVID-19. This sequence joins TRBV6-5 and TRBJ2-7; possibly TRBD1 for D (5 bases). Sample: peripheral blood. The CDR3 DNA reads as TGTGCCAGTAAACAGACAGTTGCTGCGACCTACGAGCAGTACTTC. It is translated as CASKQTVAATYEQYF.